The entry below gives a single TCR beta chain sequence along with its context. This CDR3 comprises 15 residues. The germline V gene encodes CDR1 MGHRA and CDR2 YSYEKL. V gave up 4 bases and J gave up 2 bases; unmatched junction bases: 4. These data come from a study of control samples from healthy donors and cancer patients. Repertoires were generated with immunoSEQ multiplex PCR, while TCRdb's copy carries only in-frame clones and drops some. The profile shows fewer than 80,000 clones, almost 90% of them singletons. Input material: PBMCs. The J gene is TRBJ2-3, the V gene TRBV4-1, with 9 bases lining up with TRBD1. The sequence was obtained from a man between 60 and 75 years old with colorectal cancer. The CDR3 sequence: CASSPRDRDTDTQYF. Written as DNA, the CDR3 is TGCGCCAGCAGCCCTCGGGACAGGGACACAGATACGCAGTATTTT.